Listed below are T cell receptor beta chains from one sample, sequenced in a study of T cells after yellow fever vaccination. MiXCR, applied by TCRdb to the 5' RACE reads, yields one record per CDR3 protein. The table includes around 350,000 distinct CDR3 sequences, more than 9% detected once. The input for sequencing was PBMCs, taken on the day of the first yellow fever vaccination. Receptor source: a man in his late teens or twenties who received the YFV17D yellow fever vaccine. Both conserved end residues are part of each CDR3. The D gene is left open where the match is weak. The size entry is marked missing in some rows and otherwise reads once, few, many or a size class.

TRBV6-2/TRBV6-3	18	TRBJ2-6	TRBD1	-	TGTGCCAGCACCCCCAGCAGGGGGCAAGGCTCTGGGGCCAACGTCCTGACTTTC	CASTPSRGQGSGANVLTF
TRBV9	13	TRBJ1-2	-	few	TGTGCCAGCAGCGTGGAGGATTCCTATGGCTACACCTTC	CASSVEDSYGYTF
TRBV20-1	14	TRBJ1-1	-	-	TGCAGTGCTAGAGATAGGAAAGACAACACTGAAGCTTTCTTT	CSARDRKDNTEAFF
TRBV11-1	15	TRBJ1-1	-	-	TGTGCCAGCAGCTCCGGACCAGACATGAACACTGAAGCTTTCTTT	CASSSGPDMNTEAFF
TRBV20-1	16	TRBJ2-3	TRBD2	-	TGCAGTGCTATCGCAATGCGGCGGGGGATCACAGATACGCAGTATTTT	CSAIAMRRGITDTQYF
TRBV6-5	14	TRBJ1-2	-	few	TGTGCCAGCAGTTACTCGTCCGGGGGCCTTGGCTACACCTTC	CASSYSSGGLGYTF
TRBV12-3/TRBV12-4	15	TRBJ2-3	-	-	TGTGCCAGCAGTTTAGACGGGCAGGGTGGGGATACGCAGTATTTT	CASSLDGQGGDTQYF
TRBV5-1	13	TRBJ1-1	-	few	TGCGCCAGCAGTCATGACCGAGCCGCTGAAGCTTTCTTT	CASSHDRAAEAFF
TRBV15	15	TRBJ2-3	TRBD2	few	TGTGCCACCAGCGGAGGACTAGCGAGCACAGATACGCAGTATTTT	CATSGGLASTDTQYF
TRBV6-6	11	TRBJ1-1	-	-	TGTGCCAGCAGGTGGGATGCTGAAGCTTTCTTT	CASRWDAEAFF
TRBV6-5	13	TRBJ2-1	-	few	TGTGCCAGCAGTCACTACTCCTACAATGAGCAGTTCTTC	CASSHYSYNEQFF
TRBV7-2	15	TRBJ2-3	-	few	TGTGCCAGCAGCACACCGTTAGGGGCCGGTGATACGCAGTATTTT	CASSTPLGAGDTQYF
TRBV6-1	16	TRBJ2-7	TRBD1	-	TGTGCCAGCAGTCTAGGGGGTGGGACAGGGACGGTCGAGCAGTACTTC	CASSLGGGTGTVEQYF
TRBV27	16	TRBJ2-3	-	-	TGTGCCAGCAGTTCCACAGTCCTCCTATACACAGATACGCAGTATTTT	CASSSTVLLYTDTQYF
TRBV20-1	12	TRBJ2-5	-	-	TGCAGTTTCAGGACTTACGAAGAGACCCAGTACTTC	CSFRTYEETQYF
TRBV4-2	15	TRBJ2-3	TRBD1	-	TGTGCCAGCAGCCGCGGACAGGGGGAAACAGATACGCAGTATTTT	CASSRGQGETDTQYF
TRBV7-7	17	TRBJ2-6	-	-	TGTGCTAGCAGTCCAGTGCAGGGAGAAGCTGGGGCCAACGTCCTGACTTTC	CASSPVQGEAGANVLTF
TRBV18	15	TRBJ2-2	-	many	TGTGCCAGCTCACCACCCTCAGATTACACCGGGGAGCTGTTTTTT	CASSPPSDYTGELFF
TRBV5-1	14	TRBJ1-1	-	-	TGCGCCAGCAGCTTCCGCGGGACGAGCACTGAAGCTTTCTTT	CASSFRGTSTEAFF
TRBV18	14	TRBJ2-1	-	-	TGTGCCAGCTCAAACAGGGATCACCCTTCCGAGGGGTTCTTC	CASSNRDHPSEGFF
TRBV5-1	16	TRBJ2-4	-	-	TGCGCCAGCAGGGGGGACCTCCACCAGGCCAAAAACATTCAGTACTTC	CASRGDLHQAKNIQYF
TRBV7-9	15	TRBJ1-5	TRBD1	few	TGTGCCAGCAGCCCGCCGGGACAGTATAATCAGCCCCAGCATTTT	CASSPPGQYNQPQHF
TRBV5-1	15	TRBJ2-1	-	many	TGCGCCAGCAGCTTGACGACAGACCCGGCCTTGGGGCAGTTCTTC	CASSLTTDPALGQFF
TRBV6-1	14	TRBJ2-1	-	few	TGTGCCAGCAGTGTGGACTGGTCCTACAATGAGCAGTTCTTC	CASSVDWSYNEQFF
TRBV7-2	14	TRBJ2-3	-	many	TGTGCCAGCAGCTCCTCAGTTAGGGCAGATACGCAGTATTTT	CASSSSVRADTQYF
TRBV29-1	12	TRBJ1-2	TRBD1	few	TGCAGCGCCGTGACAGGGGACTATGGCTACACCTTC	CSAVTGDYGYTF
TRBV15	16	TRBJ2-2	-	-	TGTGCCACCAGCAGAGATTACCAGGGTTTAGCCGGGGAGCTGTTTTTT	CATSRDYQGLAGELFF
TRBV12-3/TRBV12-4	14	TRBJ2-6	-	-	TGTGCCAGCACCCCCCAGGTCGGGGCCAACGTCCTGACTTTC	CASTPQVGANVLTF
TRBV3-1	15	TRBJ2-1	TRBD2	few	TGTGCCAGCAGCCAAGATCAGGCTAGCGGACATGAGCAGTTCTTC	CASSQDQASGHEQFF
TRBV10-3	13	TRBJ1-1	-	few	TGTGCCATCAGTAAGGGGACGGGGACTGAAGCTTTCTTT	CAISKGTGTEAFF